This is a list of T cell receptor beta chains from one sample in a study of cytomegalovirus exposure and HLA in healthy donors. Generated by immunoSEQ multiplex PCR, the TCRdb table keeps only in-frame clones and is missing some. The table includes 90,000 to 130,000 clones, approximately 84% detected once. The specimen sequenced was PBMCs. The receptors shown here come from a man aged 40-50 years in good health and CMV-seronegative. Both conserved end residues are part of each CDR3. The D gene is left open where the match is weak. Clone size, where shown, is once, few, many, or a class for clones that have expanded.

D	size	V	J	DNA	CDR3
TRBD2	-	TRBV6-4	TRBJ2-3	TGTGCCAGCAGTCCTTTGAGCGGGGGGGGTCGGGATACGCAGTATTTT	CASSPLSGGGRDTQYF
TRBD1	-	TRBV28	TRBJ1-2	TGTGCCAGCAGCCCCGCAGGGACAGGGGGCAACTATGGCTACACCTTC	CASSPAGTGGNYGYTF
-	-	TRBV29-1	TRBJ2-3	TGCAGCGTTGCCATGGCTAGCGGCACAGATACGCAGTATTTT	CSVAMASGTDTQYF
-	-	TRBV13	TRBJ1-2	TGTGCCAGCAGCCCGTCGACTGGCGGCTACACCTTC	CASSPSTGGYTF
TRBD1	-	TRBV29-1	TRBJ1-3	TGCAGCGCTGGACAGGGAAACTCTGGAAACACCATATATTTT	CSAGQGNSGNTIYF
TRBD2	-	TRBV9	TRBJ2-1	TGTGCCAGCAGCGTAGTGACTAGCGGGTACAATGAGCAGTTCTTC	CASSVVTSGYNEQFF
TRBD2	-	TRBV18	TRBJ2-5	TGTGCCAGCTCACCCCAACTAGCGGGGGTCCAAGAGACCCAGTACTTC	CASSPQLAGVQETQYF
-	-	TRBV5-1	TRBJ1-1	TGCGCCAGCGGGCGGGGCCCCTTGAACACTGAAGCTTTCTTT	CASGRGPLNTEAFF
TRBD1	-	TRBV9	TRBJ2-7	TGTGCCAGCAGCGTAGCTCTGGGACAGGGGTACGAGCAGTACTTC	CASSVALGQGYEQYF
TRBD1	-	TRBV7-9	TRBJ1-1	TGTGCCAGCAGCTTACCCGGGGACAGGGGGAAAACTGAAGCTTTCTTT	CASSLPGDRGKTEAFF
-	few	TRBV7-9	TRBJ2-5	TGTGCCAGCAGTCTTCACCAGTACCAGTACTTC	CASSLHQYQYF
TRBD2	-	TRBV5-1	TRBJ2-1	TGCGCCAGCAGTTCCCCCGGGACTAGCGGGGGGGGAGGGAAGTTCTTC	CASSSPGTSGGGGKFF
-	few	TRBV4-3	TRBJ2-3	TGCGCCAGCAGCCTCGCAGGAGGGACAGATACGCAGTATTTT	CASSLAGGTDTQYF
-	-	TRBV27	TRBJ2-7	TGTGCCAGCAGTTTAGGTCAGGGGTCCTACGAGCAGTACTTC	CASSLGQGSYEQYF
-	-	TRBV5-6	TRBJ2-2	TGTGCCAGCAGCTGGACTACCACCGGGGAGCTGTTTTTT	CASSWTTTGELFF
TRBD1	-	TRBV6-6	TRBJ1-2	TGTGCCAGCAGTGACAGGGTGGGAGGTGGCTACACCTTC	CASSDRVGGGYTF
TRBD1	-	TRBV27	TRBJ2-1	TGTGCCAGCAGTCCTTCACAGGGGGCTGCCTACAATGAGCAGTTCTTC	CASSPSQGAAYNEQFF
-	-	TRBV4-2	TRBJ1-1	TGTGCCAGCAGCCAAGAAGCGGGGCGGCTGAACACTGAAGCTTTCTTT	CASSQEAGRLNTEAFF